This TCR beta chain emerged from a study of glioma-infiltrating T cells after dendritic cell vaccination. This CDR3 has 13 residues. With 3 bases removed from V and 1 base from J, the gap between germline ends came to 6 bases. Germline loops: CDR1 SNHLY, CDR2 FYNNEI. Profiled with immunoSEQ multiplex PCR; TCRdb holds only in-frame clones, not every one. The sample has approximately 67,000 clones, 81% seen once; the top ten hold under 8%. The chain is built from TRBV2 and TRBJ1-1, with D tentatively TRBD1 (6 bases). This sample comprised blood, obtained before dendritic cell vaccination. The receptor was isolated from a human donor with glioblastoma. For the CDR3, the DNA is TGTGCCAGCAGTGACAGGGGGAACACTGAAGCTTTCTTT. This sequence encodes CASSDRGNTEAFF.